This T cell receptor (beta chain) was sequenced in a study of blood T cells in healthy people across ages. V lost 7 bases, J lost 3 bases, and 7 bases stayed unmatched. CDR1 is SEHNR, CDR2 FQNEAQ, per germline (reference sequence). CDR3 length equals 14 residues. Sample-barcoded 5' priming and a J-beta primer mix drove a second PCR of 7 to 11 cycles. TCRdb re-called the 5' RACE reads through MiXCR, storing one row per CDR3 protein. The sample holds about a million distinct CDR3 sequences, just over 50% seen once. V is TRBV7-9 and J is TRBJ1-2; 8 bases map to TRBD1. The sample was blood. The receptor was isolated from an older woman in good health. CDR3 DNA: TGTGCCAGCAACACTCTGGACAGGGACTATGGCTACACCTTC. This encodes CASNTLDRDYGYTF.